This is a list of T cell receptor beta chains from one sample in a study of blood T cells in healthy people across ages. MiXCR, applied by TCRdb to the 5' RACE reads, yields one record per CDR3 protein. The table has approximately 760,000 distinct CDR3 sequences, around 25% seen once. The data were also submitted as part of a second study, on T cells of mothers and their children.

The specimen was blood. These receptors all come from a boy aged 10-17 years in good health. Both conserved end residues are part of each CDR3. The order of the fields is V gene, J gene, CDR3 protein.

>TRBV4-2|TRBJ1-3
CASSQSTQGATGNTIYF
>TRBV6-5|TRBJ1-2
CASSYKGTDYGYTF
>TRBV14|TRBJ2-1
CASSRLAGAWNEQFF
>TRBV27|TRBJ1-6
CASSLDRLNSPLHF
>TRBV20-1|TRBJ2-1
CSARYFKRIDEQFF
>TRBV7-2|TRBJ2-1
CASSPGAVYNEQFF
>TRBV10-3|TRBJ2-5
CAFSRTSESGVKTQYF
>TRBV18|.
CASSPFGGSEQYF
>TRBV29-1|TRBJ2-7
CSVTVGANYEQYF
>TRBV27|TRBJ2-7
CASRLTGSYEQYF
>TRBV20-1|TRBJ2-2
CSGQGNTGELFF
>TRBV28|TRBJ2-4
CASSLAGQGDIQYF
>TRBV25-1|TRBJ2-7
CASSDLLGSYEQYF
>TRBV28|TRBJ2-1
CASSIVNEQFF
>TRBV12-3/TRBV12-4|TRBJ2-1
CASSLSDGYNEQFF
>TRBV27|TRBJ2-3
CASSPLDGGTDTQYF
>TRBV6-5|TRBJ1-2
CASNGLGGGYTF
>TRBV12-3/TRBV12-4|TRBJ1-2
CASSRGIGGYTF
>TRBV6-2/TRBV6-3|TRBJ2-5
CASDEGTETQYF
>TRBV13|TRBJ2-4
CASSDRENIQYF
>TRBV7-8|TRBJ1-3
CASSLTGGIVAGNTIYF
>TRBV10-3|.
CAIRAGQGVYEQYF
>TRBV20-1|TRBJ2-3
CSAWTSGRPTDTQYF
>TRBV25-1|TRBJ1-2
CASSDGRDGYGYTF
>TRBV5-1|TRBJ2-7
CASSLESNLYEQYF
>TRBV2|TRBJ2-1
CASSEALANYNEQFF
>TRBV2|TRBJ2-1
CASSISSNEQFF
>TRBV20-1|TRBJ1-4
CSARTAGGEKLFF
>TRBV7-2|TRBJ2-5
CASSSGTPIRETQYF
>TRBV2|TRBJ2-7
CASGQDQGYEQYF
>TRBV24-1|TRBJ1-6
CATSDWQENSPLHF
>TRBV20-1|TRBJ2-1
CSARKTSGGYNEQFF
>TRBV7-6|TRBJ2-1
CASSEVSGRPYNEQFF
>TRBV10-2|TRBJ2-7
CASSGEDRPFYEQYF
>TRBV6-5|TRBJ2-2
CASSYSPSGPRDTGELFF
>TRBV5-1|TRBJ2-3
CASNAGGRTDTQYF
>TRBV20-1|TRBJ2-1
CSARESGFLSYNEQFF
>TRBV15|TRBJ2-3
CATSRDRAGGTDTQYF
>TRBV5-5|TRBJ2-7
CASSLTAGEYEQYF
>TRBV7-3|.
CASSSFNGAGQFF
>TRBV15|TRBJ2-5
CATSRDNSALAGYQEAQYF
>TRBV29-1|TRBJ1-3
CSVGREAGNTIYF
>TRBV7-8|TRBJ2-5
CASSLYGLAGGQETQYF
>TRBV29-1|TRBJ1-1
CSVFGLGRQMNTEAFF
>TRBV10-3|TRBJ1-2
CAISLGTIQEGGYTF
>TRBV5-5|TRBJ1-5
CASSSGGGGSNQPQHF
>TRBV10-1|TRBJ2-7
CASSESGTSYEQYF
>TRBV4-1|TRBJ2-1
CASSQEGTGGMNEQFF
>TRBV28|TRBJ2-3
CASSLLTSGGPDTQYF
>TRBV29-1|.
CSVKITYEQYF
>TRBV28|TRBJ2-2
CASSLIAGDTGELFF